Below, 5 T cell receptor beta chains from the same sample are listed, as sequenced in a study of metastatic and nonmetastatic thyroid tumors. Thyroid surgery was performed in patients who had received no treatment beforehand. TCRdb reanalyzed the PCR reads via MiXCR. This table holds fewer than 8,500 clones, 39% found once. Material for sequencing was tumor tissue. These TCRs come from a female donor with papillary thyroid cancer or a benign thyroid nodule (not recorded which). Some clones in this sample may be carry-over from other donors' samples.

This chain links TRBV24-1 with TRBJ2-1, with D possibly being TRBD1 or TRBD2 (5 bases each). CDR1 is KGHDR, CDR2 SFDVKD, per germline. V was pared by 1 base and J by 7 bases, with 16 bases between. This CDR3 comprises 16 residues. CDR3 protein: CATSDLGAGTGNEQFF. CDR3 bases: TGTGCCACCAGTGATTTAGGGGCAGGGACGGGGAATGAGCAGTTCTTC.

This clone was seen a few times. CDR3 DNA sequence: TGTGCCAGTAGTACGGGACAGGGGAACGAGCAGTACTTC. Its protein product is CASSTGQGNEQYF. V and J are TRBV19 and TRBJ2-7; 10 bases are shared with TRBD1. J lost 5 bases, V lost 4 bases, and 2 bases had no gene match. The CDR3 covers 13 residues. Germline values: CDR1 LNHDA, CDR2 SQIVND (reference sequence).

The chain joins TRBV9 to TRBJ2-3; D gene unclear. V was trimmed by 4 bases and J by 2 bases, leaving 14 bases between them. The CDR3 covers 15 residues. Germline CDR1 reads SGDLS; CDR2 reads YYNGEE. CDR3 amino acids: CASSSRWGHTDTQYF. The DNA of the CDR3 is TGTGCCAGCAGCTCCCGGTGGGGTCACACAGATACGCAGTATTTT.

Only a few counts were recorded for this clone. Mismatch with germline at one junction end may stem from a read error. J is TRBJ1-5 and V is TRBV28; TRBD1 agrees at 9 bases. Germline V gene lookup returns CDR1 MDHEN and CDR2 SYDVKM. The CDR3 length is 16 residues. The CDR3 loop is CASRLGDRALNHPHHF. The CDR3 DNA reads TGTGCCAGCAGACTAGGGGACAGGGCCCTCAATCACCCCCATCATTTT. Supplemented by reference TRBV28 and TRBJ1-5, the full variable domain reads DVKVTQSSRYLVKRTGEKVFLECVQDMDHENMFWYRQDPGLGLRLIYFSYDVKMKEKGDIPEGYSVSREKKERFSLILESASTNQTSMYLCASRLGDRALNHPHHFGDGTRLSIL.

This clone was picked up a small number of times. In DNA form, the CDR3 reads TGTGCCTCCTCTGGTCCAGCCCTCGCCAGTTATCCTAACTATGGCTACACCTTC. Protein product: CASSGPALASYPNYGYTF. This sequence joins TRBV6-2 or TRBV6-3 and TRBJ1-2; D call uncertain. The CDR3 has 18 amino acids. Germline values: CDR1 MNHEY, CDR2 SVGEGT. With 11 bases removed from V and 0 bases from J, the gap between germline ends came to 28 bases.